A single sample gave rise to the 3 T cell receptor beta chains below, sequenced in a study of shared clonotypes between healthy human individuals. The method was immunoSEQ multiplex PCR; TCRdb's version includes in-frame clones alone and lacks a portion of them. The table shows more than 2,000,000 clones, with about 92% occurring only once. The specimen was naive CD4+ T cells sorted from blood. Regarding subset: CD45RA+ positively selected. Receptor source: a young man in good health.

This clone was seen only once. The V and J genes are TRBV28 and TRBJ1-2, with D uncertain. The CDR3 loop spans 12 amino acids. Germline V gene data show CDR1 as MDHEN and CDR2 as SYDVKM. V shed 6 bases and J shed 8 bases, with 13 bases lying between them. The CDR3 region is CASSSGLRGYTF. DNA of the CDR3: TGTGCCAGCAGCAGCGGGTTGAGAGGCTACACCTTC.

This clone was seen just once. The CDR3 reads CATSRDIRGLRIEAQYF. In nucleotides, the CDR3 is TGTGCCACCAGCAGAGATATCCGTGGCCTACGGATCGAGGCCCAGTACTTC. The genes are TRBV15 and TRBJ2-5; no clear D gene. Germline V CDR1 and CDR2: LNHNV, YYDKDF (reference sequence). This CDR3 region has 17 residues. With 0 bases removed from V and 9 bases from J, the gap between germline ends came to 23 bases.

As regards this clone: Within the sample, other DNA sequences also encode this same CDR3. The V gene is TRBV2, the J gene TRBJ2-7; 7 nucleotides agree with TRBD1. V gave up 7 bases and J gave up 0 bases; unmatched junction bases: 6. CDR3 length: 14 residues. Germline V gene data show CDR1 as SNHLY and CDR2 as FYNNEI. The CDR3 region has the DNA TGTGCCAGCAATCAACAGGGGCCCTCCTACGAGCAGTACTTC. This codes for CASNQQGPSYEQYF.